Sequencing of this T cell receptor (beta chain) was carried out in a study of blood T cell repertoires in COVID-19. This CDR3 has 14 amino acids. With V trimmed by 0 bases and J by 5 bases, 2 bases remained unmatched. Germline assignment: CDR1 SGHRS and CDR2 YFSETQ. The table lists this clone with a few counts. Measured with immunoSEQ multiplex PCR; TCRdb has only the in-frame clones, and not every one. Counted here are around 170,000 clones, about 88% occurring once; the ten biggest clones make up about 26%. The chain links TRBV5-1 to TRBJ2-7; 10 bases fit TRBD1. This receptor was obtained from a man in his 60s with acute or convalescent COVID-19. What was sequenced was peripheral blood. The CDR3 region is CASSLGQGADEQYV. DNA of the CDR3: TGCGCCAGCAGCTTGGGACAGGGGGCCGACGAGCAGTACGTC.